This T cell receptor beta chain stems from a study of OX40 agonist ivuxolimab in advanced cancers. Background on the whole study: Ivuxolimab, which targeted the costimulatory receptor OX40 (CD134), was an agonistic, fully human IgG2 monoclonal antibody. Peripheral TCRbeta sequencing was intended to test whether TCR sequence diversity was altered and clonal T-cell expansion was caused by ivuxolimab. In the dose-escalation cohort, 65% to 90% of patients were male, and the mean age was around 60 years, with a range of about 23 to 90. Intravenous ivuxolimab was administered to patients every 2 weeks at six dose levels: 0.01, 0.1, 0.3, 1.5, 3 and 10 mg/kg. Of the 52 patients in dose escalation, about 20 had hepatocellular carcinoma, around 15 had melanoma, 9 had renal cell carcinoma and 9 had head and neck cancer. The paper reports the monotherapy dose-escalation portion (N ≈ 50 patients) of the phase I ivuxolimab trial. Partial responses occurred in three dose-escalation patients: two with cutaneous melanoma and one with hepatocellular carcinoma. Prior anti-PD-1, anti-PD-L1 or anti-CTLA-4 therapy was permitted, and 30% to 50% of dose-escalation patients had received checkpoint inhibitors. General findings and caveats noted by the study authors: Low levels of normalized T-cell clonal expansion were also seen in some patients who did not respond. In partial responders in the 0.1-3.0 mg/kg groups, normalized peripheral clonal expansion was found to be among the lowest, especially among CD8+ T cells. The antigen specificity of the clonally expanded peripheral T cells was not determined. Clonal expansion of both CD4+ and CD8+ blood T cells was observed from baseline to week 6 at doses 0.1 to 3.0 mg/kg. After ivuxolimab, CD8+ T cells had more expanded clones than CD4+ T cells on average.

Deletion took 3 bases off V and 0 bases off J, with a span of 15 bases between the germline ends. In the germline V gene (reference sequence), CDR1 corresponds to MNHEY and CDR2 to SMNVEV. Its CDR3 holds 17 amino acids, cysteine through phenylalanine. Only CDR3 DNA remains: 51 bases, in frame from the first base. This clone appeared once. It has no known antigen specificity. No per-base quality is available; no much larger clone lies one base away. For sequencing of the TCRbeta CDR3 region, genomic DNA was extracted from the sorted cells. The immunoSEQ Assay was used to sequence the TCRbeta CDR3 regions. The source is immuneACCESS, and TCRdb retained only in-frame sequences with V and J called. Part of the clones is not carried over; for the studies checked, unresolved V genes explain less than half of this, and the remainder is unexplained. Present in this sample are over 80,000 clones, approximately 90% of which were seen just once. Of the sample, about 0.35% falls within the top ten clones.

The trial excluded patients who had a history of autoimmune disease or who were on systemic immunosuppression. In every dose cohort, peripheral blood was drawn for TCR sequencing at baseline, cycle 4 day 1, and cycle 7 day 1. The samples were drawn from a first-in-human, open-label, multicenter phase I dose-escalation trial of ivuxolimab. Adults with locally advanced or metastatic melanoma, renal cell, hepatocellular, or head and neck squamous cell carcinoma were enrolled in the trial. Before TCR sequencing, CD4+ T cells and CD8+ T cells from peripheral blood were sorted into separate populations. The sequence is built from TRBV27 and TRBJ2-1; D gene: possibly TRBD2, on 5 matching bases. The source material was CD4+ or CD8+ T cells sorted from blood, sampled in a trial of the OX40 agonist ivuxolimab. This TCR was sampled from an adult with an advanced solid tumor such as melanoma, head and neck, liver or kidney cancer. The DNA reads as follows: TGTGCCAGCAGTTTGGAGGCTAGCATTCCCTCCTACAATGAGCAGTTCTTC. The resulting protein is CASSLEASIPSYNEQFF.